This passage covers 25 T cell receptor beta chains from one sample sequenced in a study of control samples from healthy donors and cancer patients. The method was immunoSEQ multiplex PCR; TCRdb's version includes in-frame clones alone and lacks a portion of them. The sample yields 60,000 to 100,000 clones, over 75% seen once. Material: blood. The receptors stem from a man over 45 in good health.

This rearrangement joins TRBV27 to TRBJ1-1; 9 bases match TRBD1. Germline assignment: CDR1 MNHEY and CDR2 SMNVEV (reference sequence). CDR3 length equals 14 residues. V lost 5 bases to trimming and J lost 1 base; unmatched junction nucleotides: 2. CDR3 nucleotides: TGTGCCAGCAGTCCGGGACAGGGGAACACTGAAGCTTTCTTT. This encodes CASSPGQGNTEAFF.

This sequence joins TRBV10-1 and TRBJ1-1; no clear D. The germline gives CDR1 WNHNN, CDR2 SYGVQD (reference sequence). The CDR3 extends over 13 amino acids. Trimming took 2 bases from V and 2 from J, leaving 6 bases between them. Here the CDR3 reads CASSEGSNTEAFF. The CDR3 DNA is TGCGCCAGCAGTGAGGGCAGCAACACTGAAGCTTTCTTT.

This clone appeared a single time. The chain couples TRBV15 to TRBJ2-5; the D is unclear. Germline values: CDR1 LNHNV, CDR2 YYDKDF (reference sequence). The CDR3 contains 13 residues. The V gene lost 4 bases and the J gene lost 5 bases, with 11 bases spanning the gap. Here the CDR3 reads CATSTQFGETQYF. CDR3 DNA sequence: TGTGCCACCAGCACCCAGTTTGGGGAGACCCAGTACTTC. Combining the CDR3 with reference TRBV15 and TRBJ2-5 gives the whole variable domain DAMVIQNPRYQVTQFGKPVTLSCSQTLNHNVMYWYQQKSSQAPKLLFHYYDKDFNNEADTPDNFQSRRPNTSFCFLDIRSPGLGDTAMYLCATSTQFGETQYFGPGTRLLVL.

The chain is built from TRBV4-3 and TRBJ2-5; D call uncertain. V lost 0 bases, J lost 3 bases, and 8 bases lay in between. Germline loops: CDR1 LGHNA, CDR2 YSLEER. The CDR3 spans 14 residues. The CDR3 DNA sequence: TGCGCCAGCAGCCAAGATGTGAGGAAAGAGACCCAGTACTTC. Protein sequence: CASSQDVRKETQYF.

The chain has TRBV19 and TRBJ2-7; maybe TRBD1 (7 bases). CDR1 and CDR2 (germline): LNHDA, SQIVND (reference sequence). There are 15 residues in the CDR3. Trimming stripped 3 bases from V and 2 bases from J, with 14 bases between. CDR3 sequence (DNA): TGTGCCAGTAGTATTTTTGCAGGGGGGACCTACGAGCAGTACTTC. It translates to CASSIFAGGTYEQYF.

This clone was detected only a few times. V and J are TRBV9 and TRBJ2-1, with TRBD2 identical over 12 bases. Looked up from germline, CDR1 is SGDLS and CDR2 is YYNGEE. V gave up 1 base and J gave up 4 bases; unmatched junction bases: 3. CDR3 length equals 16 residues. CDR3 DNA: TGTGCCAGCAGCGTAAGGCTAGCGGGGGGGTACAATGAGCAGTTCTTC. Its protein product is CASSVRLAGGYNEQFF.

V is TRBV5-3 and J is TRBJ2-7; 12 nucleotides match TRBD1. TRBV5-3 is flagged as an ORF with uncertain function. The junction had 10 bases not matched to a gene; V was cut back by 0 bases and J by 0 bases. This CDR3 has 19 amino acids. The CDR3 region has the DNA TGTGCCAGAAGCTTGGATGGGACAGGGGGCTTATATGGCTCCTACGAGCAGTACTTC. Translating it yields CARSLDGTGGLYGSYEQYF.

This sequence joins TRBV5-4 and TRBJ1-3; 7 bases align to TRBD1. The CDR3 is 14 residues long. Germline V gene sequence: CDR1 SGHNT, CDR2 YYREEE (reference sequence). Trimming took 4 bases from V and 0 from J; bases not matched to a gene: 1. CDR3 DNA: TGTGCCAGCAGCGACAGGGACTCTGGAAACACCATATATTTT. It encodes CASSDRDSGNTIYF.

The chain combines TRBV4-3 with TRBJ2-3; 7 bases are shared with TRBD1. The germline CDR1 and CDR2 sequences are LGHNA and YSLEER. V shed 1 base, J shed 3 bases, and the junction held 7 bases outside the gene matches. This CDR3 has 16 residues. CDR3 protein: CASSQATTGRTDTQYF. As DNA, the CDR3 is TGCGCCAGCAGCCAAGCCACGACAGGGAGAACAGATACGCAGTATTTT.

The genes are TRBV21-1 and TRBJ1-2. TRBV21-1 constitutes a pseudogene. The CDR3 loop spans 18 amino acids. The CDR3 sequence is CASSKALTRGPWDYGYTF. In nucleotides, the CDR3 is TGTGCCAGCAGCAAAGCCCTCACGCGGGGGCCGTGGGACTATGGCTACACCTTC.

The rearrangement joins TRBV3-1 (or the pseudogene TRBV3-2) to TRBJ2-1; 7 bases are shared with TRBD2. Germline trimming cut 0 bases from V and 6 bases from J; bases unmatched to any gene: 5. This CDR3 is built from 15 residues. The germline V gene has CDR1 LGHDT and CDR2 YNNKEL (reference sequence). CDR3 DNA: TGTGCCAGCAGCCAAGATGTGAGACTAGCCAATGAGCAGTTCTTC. Protein: CASSQDVRLANEQFF.

V usage is TRBV9 and J usage is TRBJ1-6; D not resolved. In germline, CDR1 is SGDLS, CDR2 YYNGEE. The CDR3 length is 14 residues. With 0 bases removed from V and 6 bases from J, the gap between germline ends came to 7 bases. CDR3 in amino acids: CASSVEGFNSPLHF. The CDR3 nucleotides are TGTGCCAGCAGCGTAGAGGGCTTTAATTCACCCCTCCACTTT.

The chain combines TRBV2 with TRBJ1-4; no reliable D call. Germline CDR1 SNHLY, CDR2 FYNNEI. The CDR3 sequence is 15 residues long. V lost 0 bases and J 7 bases, leaving 12 bases between the germline ends. The DNA of the CDR3 is TGTGCCAGCAGTGAAGCAGAAGGCTTCGGTGAAAAACTGTTTTTT. Translation: CASSEAEGFGEKLFF.

The chain links TRBV4-1 to TRBJ1-1; D may be TRBD1 (5 bases). Trimming removed 4 bases from V and 4 bases from J, with 22 bases in between. The CDR3 is 17 amino acids. Germline V gene data show CDR1 as MGHRA and CDR2 as YSYEKL. The CDR3 DNA reads as TGCGCCAGCAGCCCACTAAATTTAGTCCCTCAGGGCACTGAAGCTTTCTTT. Encoded protein: CASSPLNLVPQGTEAFF.

This clone has only one observation. V usage is TRBV18 and J usage is TRBJ2-6; D not resolved. The germline V and J ends were trimmed by 3 bases and 4 bases, with 1 base remaining between them. The CDR3 spans 12 residues. The germline CDR1 and CDR2 sequences are KGHSH and LQKENI. CDR3 residues: CASSPGANVLTF. CDR3 bases: TGTGCCAGCTCACCGGGGGCCAACGTCCTGACTTTC.

The V and J genes are TRBV12-3 or TRBV12-4 and TRBJ1-2; D is possibly TRBD1 (5 bases). V shed 5 bases and J shed 4 bases, with 8 bases lying between them. The CDR3 covers 12 residues. CDR3 sequence reads: CASSPGSYGYTF. DNA of the CDR3: TGTGCCAGCAGTCCAGGGTCCTATGGCTACACCTTC.

This sequence joins TRBV29-1 and TRBJ2-6; D is possibly TRBD1 (5 bases). Trimming removed 5 bases at V and 2 bases at J, with 7 bases between. The CDR3 is 13 amino acids. CDR1 and CDR2 (germline): SQVTM, ANQGSEA. The CDR3 DNA sequence: TGCAGCGTTAGGGGAACTGGGGCCAACGTCCTGACTTTC. Protein: CSVRGTGANVLTF.

The rearrangement joins TRBV9 to TRBJ1-6; D remains unclear. V was cut by 4 bases and J by 7 bases, with 15 bases left in between. CDR1 is SGDLS and CDR2 is YYNGEE in the germline V gene. The CDR3 runs 15 residues. The CDR3: CASSSQAGGNSPLHF. The CDR3 nucleotides read TGTGCCAGCAGCTCCCAGGCAGGCGGGAATTCACCCCTCCACTTT.

The V gene is TRBV4-3, the J gene TRBJ2-3; 7 nucleotides agree with TRBD1. This CDR3 is built from 15 residues. CDR1 is LGHNA, CDR2 YSLEER, per germline. V shed 4 bases and J 2 bases; nucleotides not matched to a gene: 6. Written as DNA, the CDR3 is TGCGCCAGCAGCCTCACCGGGACAGACACAGATACGCAGTATTTT. It encodes CASSLTGTDTDTQYF.

This rearrangement joins TRBV6-2 or TRBV6-3 to TRBJ1-4; D uncertain. The CDR3 runs 17 residues. V dropped 2 bases and J dropped 8 bases, with 21 bases sitting between them. The germline CDR1 and CDR2 sequences are MNHEY and SVGEGT. This chain's CDR3 is CASSYGPSYPGEEKLFF. The CDR3 nucleotides read TGTGCCAGCAGTTACGGCCCTTCATACCCGGGCGAGGAAAAACTGTTTTTT.

This chain links TRBV30 with TRBJ2-1, with D tentatively TRBD1 (6 bases). V was pared by 1 base and J by 15 bases, with 28 bases between. Germline V gives CDR1 GTSNPN, CDR2 SVGIG (reference sequence). CDR3 size: 16 residues. The CDR3 DNA follows: TGTGCCTGGAGTGCCCTCGCGGTGTGGCAGGGGAGTAAACGGTTCTTC. Translation: CAWSALAVWQGSKRFF.

V usage is TRBV6-5 and J usage is TRBJ1-2; tentative D call: TRBD1 (5 bases). The germline V and J ends were trimmed by 5 bases and 4 bases, with 14 bases remaining between them. CDR1 and CDR2 (germline): MNHEY, SVGAGI. The CDR3 consists of 14 residues. The CDR3 loop reads CASSKPGGVYGYTF. The DNA of the CDR3 is TGTGCCAGCAGTAAACCGGGGGGGGTCTATGGCTACACCTTC.

The V and J genes are TRBV4-1 and TRBJ1-4; TRBD1 matches 7 bases. Trimming removed 4 bases from V and 4 bases from J; junction bases left unmatched: 12. This CDR3 is 17 amino acids long. The germline gives CDR1 MGHRA, CDR2 YSYEKL. The CDR3 is CASSRVGGRGDNEKLFF. The CDR3 region has the DNA TGCGCCAGCAGCCGAGTAGGGGGCCGGGGAGATAATGAAAAACTGTTTTTT.

The V call is TRBV11-1, the J call TRBJ1-2, with a tentative D call TRBD1 (5 bases). Germline lookup yields CDR1 SGHAT and CDR2 FQDESV (reference sequence). This CDR3 contains 16 residues. V lost 7 bases to trimming and J lost 8 bases, with 26 bases between them. CDR3: CASTPPEPWTSGGYTF. The CDR3 DNA follows: TGTGCCAGCACCCCACCAGAGCCCTGGACATCTGGGGGCTACACCTTC.

In nucleotides, the CDR3 is TGCGCCAGCAGCCAGGACAGGGGGAACTATGGCTACACCTTC. This codes for CASSQDRGNYGYTF. The V and J genes are TRBV4-1 and TRBJ1-2; 10 bases align to TRBD1. The germline V gene has CDR1 MGHRA and CDR2 YSYEKL. The CDR3 runs 14 residues. J was trimmed by 2 bases and V by 3 bases; bases with no gene match: 0.